The sequence of this TCR beta chain was determined in a study of T cells in Graves' hyperthyroidism and ophthalmopathy. Study overall: Sampling of peripheral blood happened at initial diagnosis, prior to any treatment.

This clonotype was seen ten or more times. For Graves' hyperthyroidism to be stable, ophthalmopathy could not progress within 18 months. The patients, who ranged from 18 to 65 in age, presented with newly diagnosed hyperthyroidism lasting under 2 months. Uncontrolled infections, other autoimmune diseases, pregnancy or lactation led to exclusion of patients. In germline, CDR1 is SQVTM, CDR2 ANQGSEA. CDR3 length equals 11 residues. The V end lost 5 bases, the J end lost 1 base, and 5 bases lay between the germline ends. Amplification targeted TCR beta CDR3 regions from RNA transcripts. Researchers ran a first-round RT-PCR on the TCR CDR3 using the HTBI primer set. TCRdb called the multiplex PCR reads again in MiXCR, with one record for every CDR3 protein. Among approximately 560,000 distinct CDR3 sequences, about 15% were seen once, and the ten largest hold roughly 6.6%.

This chain links TRBV29-1 with TRBJ1-1; D call uncertain. The clonotype was recovered from a woman between 25 and 40 years old with Graves' hyperthyroidism. The specimen was blood. As DNA, the CDR3 is TGCAGCGTTACGGAGAACACTGAAGCTTTCTTT. Its translation: CSVTENTEAFF. Together with reference TRBV29-1 and TRBJ1-1, the CDR3 gives the full variable domain: SAVISQKPSRDICQRGTSLTIQCQVDSQVTMMFWYRQQPGQSLTLIATANQGSEATYESGFVIDKFPISRPNLTFSTLTVSNMSPEDSSIYLCSVTENTEAFFGQGTRLTVV.